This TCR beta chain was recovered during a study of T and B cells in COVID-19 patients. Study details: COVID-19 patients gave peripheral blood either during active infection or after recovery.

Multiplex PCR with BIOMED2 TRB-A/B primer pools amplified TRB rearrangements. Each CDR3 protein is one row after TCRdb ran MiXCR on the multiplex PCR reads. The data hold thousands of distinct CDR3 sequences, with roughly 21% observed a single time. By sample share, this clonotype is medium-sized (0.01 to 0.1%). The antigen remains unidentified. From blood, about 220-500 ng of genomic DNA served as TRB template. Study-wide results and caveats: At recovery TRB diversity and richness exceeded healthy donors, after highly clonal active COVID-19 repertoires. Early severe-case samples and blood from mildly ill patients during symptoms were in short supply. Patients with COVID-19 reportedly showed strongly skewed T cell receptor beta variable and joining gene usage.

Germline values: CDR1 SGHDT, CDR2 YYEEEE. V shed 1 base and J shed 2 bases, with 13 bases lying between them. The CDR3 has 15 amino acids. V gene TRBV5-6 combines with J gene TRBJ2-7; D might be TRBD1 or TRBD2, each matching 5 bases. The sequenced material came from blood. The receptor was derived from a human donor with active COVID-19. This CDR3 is CASSLWGTTPYEQYF. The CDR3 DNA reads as TGTGCCAGCAGCTTGTGGGGGACCACCCCCTACGAGCAGTACTTC.